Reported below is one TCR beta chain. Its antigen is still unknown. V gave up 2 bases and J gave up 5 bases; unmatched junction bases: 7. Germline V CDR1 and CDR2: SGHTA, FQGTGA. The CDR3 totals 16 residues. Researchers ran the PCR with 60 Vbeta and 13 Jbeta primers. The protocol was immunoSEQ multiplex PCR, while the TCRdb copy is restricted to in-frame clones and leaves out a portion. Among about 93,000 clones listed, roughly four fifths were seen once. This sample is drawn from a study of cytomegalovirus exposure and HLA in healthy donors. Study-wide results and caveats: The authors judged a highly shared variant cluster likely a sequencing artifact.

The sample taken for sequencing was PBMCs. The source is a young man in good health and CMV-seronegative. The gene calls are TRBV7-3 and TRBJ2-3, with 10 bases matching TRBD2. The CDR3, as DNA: TGTGCCAGCAGCTTAGAGTCTAGCGGGAGTATAGATACGCAGTATTTT. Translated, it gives CASSLESSGSIDTQYF.